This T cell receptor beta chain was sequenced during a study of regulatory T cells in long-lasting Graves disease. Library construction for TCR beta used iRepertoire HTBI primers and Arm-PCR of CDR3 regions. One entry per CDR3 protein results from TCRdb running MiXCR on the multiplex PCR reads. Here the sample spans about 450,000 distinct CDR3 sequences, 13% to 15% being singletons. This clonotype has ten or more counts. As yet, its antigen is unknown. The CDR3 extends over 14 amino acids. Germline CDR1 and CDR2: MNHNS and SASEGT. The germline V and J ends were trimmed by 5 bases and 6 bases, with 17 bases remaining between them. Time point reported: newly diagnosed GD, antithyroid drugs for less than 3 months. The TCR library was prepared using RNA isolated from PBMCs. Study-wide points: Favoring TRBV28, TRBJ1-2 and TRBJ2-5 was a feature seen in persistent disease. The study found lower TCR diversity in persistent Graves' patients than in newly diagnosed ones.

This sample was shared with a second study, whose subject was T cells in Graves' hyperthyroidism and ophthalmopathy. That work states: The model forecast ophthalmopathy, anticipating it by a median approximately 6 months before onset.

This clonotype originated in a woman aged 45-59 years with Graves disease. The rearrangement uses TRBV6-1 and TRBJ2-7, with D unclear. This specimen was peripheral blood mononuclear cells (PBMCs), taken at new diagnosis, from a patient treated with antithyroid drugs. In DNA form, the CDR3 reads TGTGCCAGCAGTCTCGGGCCTGAAACTCTCGAGCAGTACTTC. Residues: CASSLGPETLEQYF.